This T cell receptor (beta chain) derives from a study of blood T cell repertoires in COVID-19. Libraries were prepared by immunoSEQ multiplex PCR; TCRdb keeps only in-frame clonotypes and omits some of them. Counted here are a few hundred thousand clones, roughly 90% occurring once; the ten biggest clones make up less than 9%. The CDR3 extends over 15 amino acids. The germline V and J ends were trimmed by 5 bases and 4 bases, with 14 bases remaining between them. Germline V gives CDR1 SGHVS, CDR2 FQNEAQ. The chain has TRBV7-8 and TRBJ2-2; possibly TRBD1 for D (6 bases). The sample comprised peripheral blood. This sequence was found in a woman aged 55-69 years with COVID-19, enrolled during active disease. CDR3 sequence: CASSTTGSVTGELFF. DNA of the CDR3: TGTGCCAGCAGCACAACAGGGTCGGTCACCGGGGAGCTGTTTTTT.